The T cell receptor (beta chain) under discussion was sequenced for a study of blood T cell repertoires in COVID-19. Across the study: The study drew acute and convalescent COVID-19 samples from the United States, Italy and Spain. PBMCs, B-cell-depleted T cells, or T cells were the source of the cDNA or gDNA that made up the material.

This CDR3 spans 13 amino acids. Looked up from germline, CDR1 is KGHSH and CDR2 is LQKENI. V shed 3 bases and J shed 2 bases, with 6 bases lying between them. In the original analysis: Estimation of nucleated cell counts relied on the amplification of reference gene primers. Sequencing was performed with immunoSEQ multiplex PCR; in TCRdb, only in-frame clones are kept and a portion is missing. The D gene and trimming were derived from the DNA, and the V and J assignments and clone size from that table. This sample has about 190,000 clones, with over 75% found just once. The chain combines TRBV18 with TRBJ2-3; D remains ambiguous. Specimen: peripheral blood. This receptor was taken from a woman aged 45-65 years with acute or convalescent COVID-19. CDR3: CASSPTLTDTQYF. In nucleotides, the CDR3 is TGTGCCAGCTCACCGACACTCACAGATACGCAGTATTTT.